What follows are 30 T cell receptor beta chains derived from one specimen sequenced in a study of CD8 T cells in ankylosing spondylitis. One entry per CDR3 protein, called by TCRdb with MiXCR from the 5' RACE reads. The data contain roughly 120,000 distinct CDR3 sequences, more than 6.5% of them seen just once; the ten biggest clones take up 12%. The sequencing input was blood, either unsorted or a sorted T cell fraction (not recorded which). The origin of the receptors is a male donor with ankylosing spondylitis or in good health (not recorded which).

This clonotype was seen ten or more times. This chain connects TRBV20-1 to TRBJ2-3; 9 bases line up with TRBD2. Germline CDR1 reads DFQATT; CDR2 reads SNEGSKA (reference sequence). CDR3 length: 15 residues. J was trimmed by 2 bases and V by 5 bases; bases with no gene match: 8. The DNA of the CDR3 is TGCAGTGCTCCTGCTAGCGGGATGGACACAGATACGCAGTATTTT. Residues: CSAPASGMDTDTQYF.

The table lists this clonotype with many counts. The chain recombines TRBV7-9 with TRBJ2-7; 7 bases are a match to TRBD1. Germline loops: CDR1 SEHNR, CDR2 FQNEAQ (reference sequence). The CDR3 is 12 amino acids. V gave up 3 bases and J gave up 7 bases; unmatched junction bases: 3. CDR3 sequence reads: CASSLGQLEQYF. In DNA, the CDR3 is TGTGCCAGCAGCTTGGGACAGCTAGAGCAGTACTTC. The full variable domain, completed using reference TRBV7-9 and TRBJ2-7, is DTGVSQNPRHKITKRGQNVTFRCDPISEHNRLYWYRQTLGQGPEFLTYFQNEAQLEKSRLLSDRFSAERPKGSFSTLEIQRTEQGDSAMYLCASSLGQLEQYFGPGTRLTVT.

The genes are TRBV5-6 and TRBJ2-3; no definite D call. V was clipped by 1 base and J by 2 bases, with 14 bases between them. Germline CDR1 SGHDT, CDR2 YYEEEE. This CDR3 contains 16 residues. CDR3 nucleotides: TGTGCCAGCAGCTTGTCGCCTACCCTACTCACAGATACGCAGTATTTT. Translated, it gives CASSLSPTLLTDTQYF.

The sample holds many counts of this clonotype. V and J are TRBV12-3 or TRBV12-4 and TRBJ2-2, with D perhaps TRBD1 or TRBD2 (5 bases each). Between the trimmed V and J ends, which lost 3 bases and 5 bases, there was a span of 13 bases. The CDR3 has 15 residues. CDR3 bases: TGTGCCAGCAGTTTCCTGGGGGTTCGAACCGGGGAGCTGTTTTTT. Translation gives CASSFLGVRTGELFF.

This clonotype was picked up many times. The J gene is TRBJ2-5, the V gene TRBV7-2; D remains unclear. Trimming took off 4 bases at V and 2 bases at J, with 8 bases between the two ends. This CDR3 region has 13 residues. The germline V gene has CDR1 SGHTA and CDR2 FQGNSA. The CDR3 protein is CASSSMSQETQYF. The CDR3 DNA follows: TGTGCCAGCAGCTCAATGAGTCAAGAGACCCAGTACTTC.

This clonotype was seen at least ten times. The V call is TRBV7-8, the J call TRBJ2-7; 8 positions match TRBD1. From germline, CDR1 is SGHVS and CDR2 FQNEAQ. Germline trimming cut 0 bases from V and 4 bases from J; bases unmatched to any gene: 8. This CDR3 comprises 16 residues. CDR3 nucleotides: TGTGCCAGCAGCTTAGCCCCCGACAGGGGAGCGTACGAGCAGTACTTC. Translating gives CASSLAPDRGAYEQYF.

V usage is TRBV5-4 and J usage is TRBJ2-1, with D perhaps being TRBD1 or TRBD2 (5 bases each). CDR3 size: 14 residues. Trimming left V 9 bases short and J 5 bases short, with 18 bases between. Germline loops: CDR1 SGHNT, CDR2 YYREEE (reference sequence). Here the CDR3 DNA reads TGTGCCATGGGCACGGGGCAGCCTGACAATGAGCAGTTCTTC. It is translated as CAMGTGQPDNEQFF.

This clonotype has ten or more counts. The rearrangement uses TRBV19 and TRBJ1-4, with TRBD1 matching 8 bases. Germline CDR1 is LNHDA and CDR2 is SQIVND (reference sequence). The V segment lost 6 bases and the J segment 1 base; nucleotides outside the gene matches: 7. This CDR3 is 16 amino acids long. CDR3 coding DNA: TGTGCCAGTAGCGGACAGGGACGGATAACTAATGAAAAACTGTTTTTT. Translating gives CASSGQGRITNEKLFF.

The genes are TRBV10-3 and TRBJ2-4; TRBD2 matches 8 bases. With 0 bases clipped from V and 4 bases from J, the junction kept 8 bases outside the gene matches. In germline, CDR1 is ENHRY, CDR2 SYGVKD. The CDR3 extends over 17 amino acids. CDR3 sequence: CAISESRREGAKNIQYF. CDR3 sequence (DNA): TGTGCCATCAGTGAGTCTCGACGGGAGGGAGCGAAAAACATTCAGTACTTC.

This clonotype was seen many times. The chain employs TRBV12-3 or TRBV12-4 and TRBJ1-2; no clear D gene. Trimming shortened V by 5 bases and J by 6 bases, and 19 bases separated the two germline ends. The CDR3 is 15 residues long. CDR3 nucleotide sequence: TGTGCCAGCAGTCAGCAGGATTTGGGGTACAATGGCTACACCTTC. Its translation is CASSQQDLGYNGYTF.

The rearrangement links TRBV7-9 to TRBJ2-7; D gene unclear. The ends were cut back, 7 bases at V and 5 bases at J, with 12 bases in the middle. Germline V CDR1 and CDR2: SEHNR, FQNEAQ (reference sequence). The CDR3 is 12 amino acids. The CDR3 region is CASMGFTHEQYF. For the CDR3, the DNA is TGTGCCAGCATGGGATTTACCCACGAGCAGTACTTC.

This clonotype was counted ten times or more. The rearrangement uses TRBV15 and TRBJ2-5; weak D call: TRBD1 (6 bases). The germline gives CDR1 LNHNV, CDR2 YYDKDF (reference sequence). V was pared by 0 bases and J by 1 base, with 15 bases between. The CDR3 loop spans 17 amino acids. The CDR3 loop reads CATSRDKRAGVQETQYF. The CDR3 region has the DNA TGTGCCACCAGCAGAGATAAAAGGGCAGGGGTCCAAGAGACCCAGTACTTC.

V and J are TRBV29-1 and TRBJ2-2; 12 nucleotides line up with TRBD2. V lost 4 bases, J lost 2 bases, and 5 bases stayed unmatched. Per the germline V gene, CDR1 is SQVTM and CDR2 is ANQGSEA. This CDR3 spans 16 amino acids. CDR3 in amino acids: CSVVWTSGTNTGELFF. CDR3 sequence (DNA): TGCAGCGTTGTGTGGACTAGCGGGACTAACACCGGGGAGCTGTTTTTT.

This clonotype was seen ten or more times. The rearrangement uses TRBV2 and TRBJ2-2, with D tentatively TRBD1 (7 bases). CDR1 SNHLY and CDR2 FYNNEI come from the germline V gene. V gave up 3 bases and J gave up 6 bases, with 11 bases separating them. CDR3 size: 14 residues. The CDR3: CASSDRGTAGELFF. The DNA for the CDR3 is TGTGCCAGCAGTGACAGGGGGACTGCCGGGGAGCTGTTTTTT.

J is TRBJ1-2 and V is TRBV12-3 or TRBV12-4; D is unresolved. V gave up 1 base and J gave up 8 bases, with 11 bases separating them. The CDR3 loop spans 13 amino acids. The CDR3 is CASSLEEARGYTF. In DNA form, the CDR3 reads TGTGCCAGCAGTTTAGAGGAGGCTCGGGGCTACACCTTC.

This clonotype has ten or more counts. This rearrangement joins TRBV12-3 or TRBV12-4 to TRBJ1-1; D is perhaps TRBD1 (6 bases). The length of the CDR3 is 14 residues. Trimming pared 6 bases from V and 1 base from J, leaving 12 bases between. In DNA form, the CDR3 reads TGTGCCAGCAGGCTCATGGGGGCGAACACTGAAGCTTTCTTT. Translation gives CASRLMGANTEAFF.

The gene calls are TRBV7-2 and TRBJ2-7; perhaps D is TRBD1 or TRBD2 (5 bases each). V lost 5 bases to trimming and J lost 6 bases, with 23 bases between them. The germline gives CDR1 SGHTA, CDR2 FQGNSA. This CDR3 comprises 16 residues. The DNA for the CDR3 is TGTGCCAGCAGCCAAAACCGGGACCCCCGCGATACCGAGCAGTACTTC. It encodes CASSQNRDPRDTEQYF.

This clonotype has ten or more counts. J is TRBJ2-1 and V is TRBV5-1; D is possibly TRBD1 (5 bases). Per the germline V gene, CDR1 is SGHRS and CDR2 is YFSETQ. This CDR3 comprises 15 residues. Trimming shortened V by 0 bases and J by 3 bases, and 10 bases separated the two germline ends. CDR3 protein: CASSLGQGIYNEQFF. CDR3 coding DNA: TGCGCCAGCAGCTTGGGGCAGGGAATCTACAATGAGCAGTTCTTC. Together with reference TRBV5-1 and TRBJ2-1, the CDR3 gives the full variable domain: KAGVTQTPRYLIKTRGQQVTLSCSPISGHRSVSWYQQTPGQGLQFLFEYFSETQRNKGNFPGRFSGRQFSNSRSEMNVSTLELGDSALYLCASSLGQGIYNEQFFGPGTRLTVL.

This clonotype was found many times. The rearrangement joins TRBV29-1 to TRBJ1-1; 8 bases line up with TRBD1. The length of the CDR3 is 17 residues. CDR1 SQVTM and CDR2 ANQGSEA come from the germline V gene. J lost 1 base, V lost 4 bases, and 14 bases had no gene match. In DNA form, the CDR3 reads TGCAGCGTTGGACAGATGCACTCCGGGACAGGGAACACTGAAGCTTTCTTT. It codes for CSVGQMHSGTGNTEAFF. Filled out from reference TRBV29-1 and TRBJ1-1, the complete variable domain reads SAVISQKPSRDICQRGTSLTIQCQVDSQVTMMFWYRQQPGQSLTLIATANQGSEATYESGFVIDKFPISRPNLTFSTLTVSNMSPEDSSIYLCSVGQMHSGTGNTEAFFGQGTRLTVV.

This clonotype has a count of ten or more. The chain links TRBV7-2 to TRBJ2-3, with 9 bases matching TRBD2. Losses at the gene ends were 1 base for V and 6 bases for J; bases not matched to a gene: 8. This CDR3 has 16 amino acids. Germline CDR1 reads SGHTA; CDR2 reads FQGNSA. In nucleotides, the CDR3 is TGTGCCAGCAGCTTAGTGGTAGCGGGAGTAGGGGATACGCAGTATTTT. Translated, it gives CASSLVVAGVGDTQYF. The full variable domain, rest sourced from reference TRBV7-2 and TRBJ2-3, is GAGVSQSPSNKVTEKGKDVELRCDPISGHTALYWYRQSLGQGLEFLIYFQGNSAPDKSGLPSDRFSAERTGGSVSTLTIQRTQQEDSAVYLCASSLVVAGVGDTQYFGPGTRLTVL.

This clonotype was found many times. The rearrangement links TRBV20-1 to TRBJ2-7, with TRBD2 matching over 13 bases. Trimming took 6 bases from V and 5 from J; bases not matched to a gene: 13. The CDR3 is 16 amino acids. Germline CDR1 is DFQATT and CDR2 is SNEGSKA (reference sequence). In nucleotides, the CDR3 is TGCAGTGCCGGACTAGCGGGAGCATGGGCCAACCACGAGCAGTACTTC. Amino acid sequence: CSAGLAGAWANHEQYF.

This clonotype was seen only a few times. The rearrangement uses TRBV7-9 and TRBJ1-1, with unresolved D. The V and J ends lost 2 bases and 4 bases respectively, with 14 bases between them. Germline V gene sequence: CDR1 SEHNR, CDR2 FQNEAQ (reference sequence). This CDR3 region has 15 residues. The CDR3 DNA sequence: TGTGCCAGCAGCTTACCGACCTACGGTGGCACTGAAGCTTTCTTT. Encoded protein: CASSLPTYGGTEAFF.

This clonotype was recorded many times. The chain combines TRBV10-3 with TRBJ2-3; 11 bases match TRBD1. After removal of 6 bases from V and 3 bases from J, the junction contained 5 bases not matched to a gene. Germline CDR1 and CDR2: ENHRY and SYGVKD. The CDR3 covers 15 residues. CDR3: CAIRTGTGGTDTQYF. DNA of the CDR3: TGTGCCATCAGAACCGGGACAGGGGGGACAGATACGCAGTATTTT.

V usage is TRBV18 and J usage is TRBJ2-3; the D gene could be TRBD1 or TRBD2 (5 bases each). This CDR3 has 15 amino acids. V lost 4 bases and J 5 bases, leaving 16 bases between the germline ends. The V gene's germline CDR1 is KGHSH and CDR2 LQKENI. The CDR3 nucleotides are TGTGCCAGCTCACTGGGTTCGGGGACCGGAGATACGCAGTATTTT. It yields the protein CASSLGSGTGDTQYF.

The chain recombines TRBV20-1 with TRBJ2-7; 8 bases are shared with TRBD2. The V gene end was trimmed by 6 bases and the J gene end by 7 bases; junction bases not matched to a gene: 14. Germline V lookup: CDR1 DFQATT, CDR2 SNEGSKA (reference sequence). The CDR3 has 14 residues. The CDR3 coding sequence is TGCAGTGCAGAAAGCGGGAGAGACGTCTGGGAGCAGTACTTC. It specifies CSAESGRDVWEQYF.

This clonotype was picked up many times. The chain has TRBV20-1 and TRBJ1-1; no firm D call. The CDR3 runs 11 residues. Trimming took 3 bases from V and 4 from J, leaving 6 bases between them. Germline CDR1 and CDR2: DFQATT and SNEGSKA (reference sequence). The chain's CDR3 is CSASESTEAFF. Here the CDR3 DNA reads TGCAGTGCTAGTGAGAGCACTGAAGCTTTCTTT.

Ten or more counts support this clonotype. The CDR3 DNA is TGTGCCTCGACTGAGAACACCGGGGAGCTGTTTTTT. Its translation: CASTENTGELFF. The genes are TRBV12-3 or TRBV12-4 and TRBJ2-2; D gene ambiguous. The CDR3 has 12 amino acids. V shed 11 bases and J shed 1 base, with 8 bases lying between them.

This clonotype was detected many times. This chain links TRBV11-2 with TRBJ2-1, with 12 bases matching TRBD2. The V and J ends lost 1 base and 0 bases, in that order; junction bases with no gene match: 7. The germline CDR1 and CDR2 sequences are SGHAT and FQNNGV. CDR3 length equals 19 residues. The CDR3 here is CASSLVGLAGGPSYNEQFF. The CDR3 DNA reads TGTGCCAGCAGCTTAGTGGGTCTAGCGGGGGGGCCCTCCTACAATGAGCAGTTCTTC.

This clonotype was picked up many times. The chain uses TRBV18 and TRBJ1-6; the D is unclear. V was cut by 6 bases and J by 6 bases, with 6 bases left in between. Germline lookup yields CDR1 KGHSH and CDR2 LQKENI. The CDR3 contains 12 residues. The CDR3 DNA is TGTGCCAGCTCCCGGGTTAATTCACCCCTCCACTTT. Protein: CASSRVNSPLHF.

This clonotype has a count of ten or more. This rearrangement joins TRBV20-1 to TRBJ2-1; 8 nucleotides agree with TRBD2. The germline CDR1 and CDR2 sequences are DFQATT and SNEGSKA (reference sequence). The CDR3 has 15 amino acids. In nucleotides, the CDR3 is TGCAGCACCCCGCTAGGTTCTAGCGGGCACAATGAGCAGTTCTTC. Residues: CSTPLGSSGHNEQFF.